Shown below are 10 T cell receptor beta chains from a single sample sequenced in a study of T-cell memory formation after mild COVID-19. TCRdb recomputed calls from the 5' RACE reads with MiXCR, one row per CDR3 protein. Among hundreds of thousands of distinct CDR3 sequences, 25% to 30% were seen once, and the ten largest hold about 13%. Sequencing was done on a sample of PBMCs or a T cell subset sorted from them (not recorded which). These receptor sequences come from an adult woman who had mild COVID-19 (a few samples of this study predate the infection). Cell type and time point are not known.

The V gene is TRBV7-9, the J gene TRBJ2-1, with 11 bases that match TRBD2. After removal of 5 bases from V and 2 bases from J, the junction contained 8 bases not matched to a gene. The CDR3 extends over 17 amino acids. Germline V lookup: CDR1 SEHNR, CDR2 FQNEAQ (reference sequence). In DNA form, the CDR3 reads TGTGCCAGCAGCCCGAAACTAGCGGGAGCCACCTACAATGAGCAGTTCTTC. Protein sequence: CASSPKLAGATYNEQFF.

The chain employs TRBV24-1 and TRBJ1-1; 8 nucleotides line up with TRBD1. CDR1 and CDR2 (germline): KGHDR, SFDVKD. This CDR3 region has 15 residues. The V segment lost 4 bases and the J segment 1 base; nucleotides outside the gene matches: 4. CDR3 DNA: TGTGCCACCAGTGACCCTGGACAGGGGAACACTGAAGCTTTCTTT. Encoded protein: CATSDPGQGNTEAFF.

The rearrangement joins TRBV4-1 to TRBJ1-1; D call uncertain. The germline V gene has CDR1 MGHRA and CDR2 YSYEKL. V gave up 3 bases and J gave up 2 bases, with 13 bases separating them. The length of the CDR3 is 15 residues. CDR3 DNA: TGCGCCAGCAGCCATCCCCACTCAGGTAACACTGAAGCTTTCTTT. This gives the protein CASSHPHSGNTEAFF.

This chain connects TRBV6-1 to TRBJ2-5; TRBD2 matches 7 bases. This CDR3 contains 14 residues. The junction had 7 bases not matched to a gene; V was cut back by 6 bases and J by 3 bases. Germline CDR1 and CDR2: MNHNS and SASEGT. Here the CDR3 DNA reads TGTGCCAGCAGGCAAATTCTAGCGGAAGAGACCCAGTACTTC. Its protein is CASRQILAEETQYF.

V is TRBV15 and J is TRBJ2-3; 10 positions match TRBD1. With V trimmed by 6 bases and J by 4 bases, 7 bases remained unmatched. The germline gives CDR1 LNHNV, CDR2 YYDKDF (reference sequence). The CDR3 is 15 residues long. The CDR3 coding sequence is TGTGCCACCAGACCGCGGACAGGGGGAGCAGATACGCAGTATTTT. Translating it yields CATRPRTGGADTQYF.

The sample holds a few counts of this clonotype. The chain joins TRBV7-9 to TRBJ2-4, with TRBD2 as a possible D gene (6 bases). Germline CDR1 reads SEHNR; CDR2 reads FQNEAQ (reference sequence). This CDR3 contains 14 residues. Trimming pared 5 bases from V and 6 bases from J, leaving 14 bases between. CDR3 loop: CASSDPRSGNIQYF. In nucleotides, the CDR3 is TGTGCCAGCAGCGATCCTCGTAGCGGAAACATTCAGTACTTC. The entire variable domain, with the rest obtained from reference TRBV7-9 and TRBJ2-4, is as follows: DTGVSQNPRHKITKRGQNVTFRCDPISEHNRLYWYRQTLGQGPEFLTYFQNEAQLEKSRLLSDRFSAERPKGSFSTLEIQRTEQGDSAMYLCASSDPRSGNIQYFGAGTRLSVL.

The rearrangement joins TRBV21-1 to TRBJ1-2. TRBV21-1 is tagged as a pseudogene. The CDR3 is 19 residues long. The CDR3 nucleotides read TGTGCCAGCAGCAAAGTCGATTTGGTAGCAGTTGAGGCGAACTATGGCTACACCTTC. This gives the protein CASSKVDLVAVEANYGYTF.

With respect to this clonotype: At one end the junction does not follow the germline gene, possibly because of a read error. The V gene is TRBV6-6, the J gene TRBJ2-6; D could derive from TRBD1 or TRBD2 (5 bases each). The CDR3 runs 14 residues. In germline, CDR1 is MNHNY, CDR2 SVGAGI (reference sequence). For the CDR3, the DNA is TGTGCCAGCAGGAGGGGTACTGGGGCCACCGTCCTGACTTTC. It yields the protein CASRRGTGATVLTF.

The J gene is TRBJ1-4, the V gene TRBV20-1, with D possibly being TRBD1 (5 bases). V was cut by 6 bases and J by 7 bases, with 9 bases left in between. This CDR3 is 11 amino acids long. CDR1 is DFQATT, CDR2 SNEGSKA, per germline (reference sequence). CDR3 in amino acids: CSASRAEKLFF. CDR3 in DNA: TGCAGTGCGTCCAGGGCTGAAAAACTGTTTTTT.

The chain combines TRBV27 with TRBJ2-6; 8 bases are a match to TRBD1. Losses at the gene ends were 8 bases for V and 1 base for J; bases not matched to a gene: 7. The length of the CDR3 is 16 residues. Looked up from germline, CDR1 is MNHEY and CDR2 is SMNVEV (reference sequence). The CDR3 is CASLDREGSGANVLTF. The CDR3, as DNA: TGTGCCAGCCTGGACAGGGAAGGTTCTGGGGCCAACGTCCTGACTTTC.